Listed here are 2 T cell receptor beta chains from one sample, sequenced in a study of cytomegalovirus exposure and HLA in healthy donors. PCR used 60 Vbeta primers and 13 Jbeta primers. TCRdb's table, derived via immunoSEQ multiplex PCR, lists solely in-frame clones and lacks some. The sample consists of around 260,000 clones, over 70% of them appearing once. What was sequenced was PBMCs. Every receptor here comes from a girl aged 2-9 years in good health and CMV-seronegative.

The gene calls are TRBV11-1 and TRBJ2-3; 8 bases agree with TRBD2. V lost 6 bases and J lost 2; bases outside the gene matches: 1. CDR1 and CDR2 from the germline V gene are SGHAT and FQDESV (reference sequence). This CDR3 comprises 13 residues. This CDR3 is CASSSGITDTQYF. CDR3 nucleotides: TGTGCCAGCAGTAGCGGGATCACAGATACGCAGTATTTT.

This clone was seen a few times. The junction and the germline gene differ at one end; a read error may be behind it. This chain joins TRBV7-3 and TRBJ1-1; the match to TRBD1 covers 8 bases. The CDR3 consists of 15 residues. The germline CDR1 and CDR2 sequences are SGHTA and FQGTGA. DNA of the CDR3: TGTGCCAGCAGCCTAACAGGGGGAAGCCTCACTGAAGCTTTCTTT. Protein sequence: CASSLTGGSLTEAFF.